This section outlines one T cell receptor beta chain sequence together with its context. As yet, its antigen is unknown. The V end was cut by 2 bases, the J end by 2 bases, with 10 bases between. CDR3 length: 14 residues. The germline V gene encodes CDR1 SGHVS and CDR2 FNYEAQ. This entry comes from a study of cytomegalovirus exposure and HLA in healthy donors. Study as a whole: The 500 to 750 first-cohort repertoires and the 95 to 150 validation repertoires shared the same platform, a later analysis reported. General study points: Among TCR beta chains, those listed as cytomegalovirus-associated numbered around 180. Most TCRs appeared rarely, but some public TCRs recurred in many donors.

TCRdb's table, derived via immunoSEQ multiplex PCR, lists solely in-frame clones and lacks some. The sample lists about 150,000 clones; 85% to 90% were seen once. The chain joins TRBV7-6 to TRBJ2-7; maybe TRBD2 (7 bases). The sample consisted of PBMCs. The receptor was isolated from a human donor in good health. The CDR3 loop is CASSLFGGPYEQYF. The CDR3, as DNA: TGTGCCAGCAGCTTATTCGGGGGGCCCTACGAGCAGTACTTC.